This T cell receptor beta chain was captured by sequencing in a study of vaccination and CD4 T cells after COVID-19. Study-wide background: Six men and four women formed the convalescents, two being Hispanic. Stimulation of the cells used overlapping spike peptide pools from SARS-CoV-2 and from the common cold coronaviruses HCoV-NL63, HCoV-OC43 and HCoV-229E. Broader study findings: A nonsignificant median increase from about 22 to 38 SARS-CoV-2-reactive clonotypes was observed.

The treatment: roughly 10-day PBMC culture with coronavirus spike peptide pools or control peptides (ViraFEST assay). Sequenced with the Oncomine TCR Beta short-read assay was DNA taken from cultured CD4+ T cells. TCRdb ran MiXCR on the PCR reads and lists one entry per CDR3 protein. The data show about 12,000 distinct CDR3 sequences, about 56% seen once. Note on this clonotype: As yet, its antigen is unknown.

The CDR3 sequence is 15 residues long. Trimming took off 5 bases at V and 4 bases at J, with 17 bases between the two ends. Germline V gives CDR1 SGHNT, CDR2 YENEEA. The rearrangement joins TRBV11-3 to TRBJ1-2; no reliable D call. The specimen was CD4+ T cells from blood, cultured in vitro. This clonotype was obtained from a human donor who had recovered from COVID-19. CDR3 bases: TGTGCCAGCAGCCACTCCGGGGTGCTTGGCTATGGCTACACCTTC. Encoded protein: CASSHSGVLGYGYTF.